The 9 T cell receptor beta chains given below trace back to one sample, sequenced in a study of OX40 agonist ivuxolimab in advanced cancers. Produced via immunoSEQ multiplex PCR; TCRdb's table is partial and in-frame only. In the table there are roughly 50,000 clones, roughly 92% of which are singletons. Sequences were derived from CD4+ or CD8+ T cells sorted from blood, sampled in a trial of the OX40 agonist ivuxolimab. The receptors derive from an adult with an advanced solid tumor such as melanoma, head and neck, liver or kidney cancer.

The chain recombines TRBV7-2 with TRBJ1-2; D is unclear. CDR1 and CDR2 from the germline V gene are SGHTA and FQGNSA. The V and J ends lost 5 bases and 12 bases respectively, with 16 bases between them. This CDR3 has 12 residues. CDR3 in DNA: TGTGCCAGCAGCGCCCGGAGACCTTTAAACACCTTC. The encoded protein is CASSARRPLNTF.

This chain joins TRBV11-2 and TRBJ2-3; D uncertain. Trimming removed 5 bases from V and 6 bases from J, with 9 bases in between. The CDR3 has 12 amino acids. From germline, CDR1 is SGHAT and CDR2 FQNNGV. CDR3 in DNA: TGTGCCAGCAGCCCTACCTCCGATACGCAGTATTTT. It specifies CASSPTSDTQYF.

DNA for the CDR3: TGTGCCAGCAGCGTAGGGACAGGCGATACGCAGTATTTT. This gives the protein CASSVGTGDTQYF. V and J are TRBV9 and TRBJ2-3, with 7 bases that match TRBD1. Germline CDR1 reads SGDLS; CDR2 reads YYNGEE. With 0 bases clipped from V and 6 bases from J, the junction kept 1 base outside the gene matches. CDR3 length: 13 residues.

This clone was counted once. V is TRBV28 and J is TRBJ1-2, with 7 nucleotides matching TRBD1. The CDR3 spans 13 residues. The germline gives CDR1 MDHEN, CDR2 SYDVKM. J lost 3 bases, V lost 6 bases, and 4 bases had no gene match. The CDR3 loop reads CASSPGTDYGYTF. DNA for the CDR3: TGTGCCAGCAGCCCAGGGACAGACTATGGCTACACCTTC.

This clone appeared once. V usage is TRBV5-1 and J usage is TRBJ2-5; possibly TRBD1 for D (5 bases). V was trimmed by 0 bases and J by 1 base, leaving 10 bases between them. The CDR3 sequence is 15 residues long. From germline, CDR1 is SGHRS and CDR2 YFSETQ. CDR3 DNA sequence: TGCGCCAGCAGCTTGGATCCAGGGATCCAAGAGACCCAGTACTTC. It codes for CASSLDPGIQETQYF.

The V and J genes are TRBV18 and TRBJ1-4; 7 bases align to TRBD1. The CDR3 has 15 amino acids. Looked up from germline, CDR1 is KGHSH and CDR2 is LQKENI. V lost 3 bases to trimming and J lost 2 bases; unmatched junction nucleotides: 3. CDR3 DNA: TGTGCCAGCTCACCGACAGGGTGGACTAATGAAAAACTGTTTTTT. This sequence encodes CASSPTGWTNEKLFF.

V gene TRBV29-1 combines with J gene TRBJ2-1, with D perhaps matching TRBD1 (6 bases). Trimming took off 4 bases at V and 0 bases at J, with 13 bases between the two ends. This CDR3 contains 15 residues. Germline loops: CDR1 SQVTM, CDR2 ANQGSEA. This CDR3 is CSVAGTQSSYNEQFF. For the CDR3, the DNA is TGCAGCGTTGCCGGGACACAGAGCTCCTACAATGAGCAGTTCTTC.

The chain combines TRBV5-1 with TRBJ1-1, with D tentatively TRBD1 (6 bases). The V end lost 1 base, the J end lost 1 base, and 11 bases lay between the germline ends. CDR1 and CDR2 from the germline V gene are SGHRS and YFSETQ. The CDR3 runs 15 residues. The CDR3 coding sequence is TGCGCCAGCAGCTTGAATGGGGGGCAGAACACTGAAGCTTTCTTT. It specifies CASSLNGGQNTEAFF.

The rearrangement joins TRBV5-1 to TRBJ2-5; 12 bases fit TRBD1. Germline trimming cut 0 bases from V and 2 bases from J; bases unmatched to any gene: 2. This CDR3 is built from 16 residues. From germline, CDR1 is SGHRS and CDR2 YFSETQ. The CDR3 sequence is CASSLGGQGAQETQYF. The CDR3 nucleotides are TGCGCCAGCAGCTTGGGGGGACAGGGGGCGCAAGAGACCCAGTACTTC.